This section outlines one T cell receptor beta chain sequence together with its context. What it recognizes is unknown. Separation by sorting yielded CD4+ and CD8+ T cells from PBMCs. This record comes from a study of CD8+ T cells in alopecia areata. Overall study results and limits: Across lesional scalp, and particularly alopecia totalis/universalis, clonality surpassed that of normal scalp. Mice gave a clearer picture of TCR sharing than patients did, possibly for HLA-related reasons. There were also resident alphabeta T cells of normal skin sequenced in scalp samples.

RNA extraction and reverse transcription yielded cDNA as sequencing template. The table came from immunoSEQ multiplex PCR; TCRdb's copy has only in-frame clones and leaves some out. The sample lists 95,000 to 120,000 clones; 58% were seen once. Germline values: CDR1 SGDLS, CDR2 YYNGEE. The CDR3 consists of 16 residues. J lost 2 bases, V lost 2 bases, and 8 bases had no gene match. J is TRBJ2-3 and V is TRBV9; 7 bases agree with TRBD2. The sequence was collected from a human donor with alopecia areata. Source material: NKG2D-low CD8+ T cells sorted from blood. The CDR3 DNA follows: TGTGCCAGCAGCGTTCATCCGGGAGGAATCACAGATACGCAGTATTTT. This encodes CASSVHPGGITDTQYF. Together with reference TRBV9 and TRBJ2-3, the CDR3 gives the full variable domain: DSGVTQTPKHLITATGQRVTLRCSPRSGDLSVYWYQQSLDQGLQFLIQYYNGEERAKGNILERFSAQQFPDLHSELNLSSLELGDSALYFCASSVHPGGITDTQYFGPGTRLTVL.